The clone carrying this TCR beta chain was seen a handful of times. The data belong to a study of blood T cell repertoires in COVID-19. J lost 2 bases, V lost 5 bases, and 9 bases had no gene match. This CDR3 is 17 amino acids long. Germline CDR1 MNHEY, CDR2 SMNVEV (reference sequence). Clones were read by immunoSEQ multiplex PCR, and TCRdb kept only the in-frame ones, dropping some. Of over 250,000 clones in the sample, about 88% were seen once. Sequenced: peripheral blood. This clonotype was sampled from a man in his fifties or sixties who had recovered from COVID-19. V gene TRBV27 combines with J gene TRBJ1-5; the match to TRBD1 covers 10 bases. This CDR3 is CASSPRQGAGGNQPQHF. The CDR3 nucleotides are TGTGCCAGCAGTCCGCGACAGGGGGCGGGTGGCAATCAGCCCCAGCATTTT.